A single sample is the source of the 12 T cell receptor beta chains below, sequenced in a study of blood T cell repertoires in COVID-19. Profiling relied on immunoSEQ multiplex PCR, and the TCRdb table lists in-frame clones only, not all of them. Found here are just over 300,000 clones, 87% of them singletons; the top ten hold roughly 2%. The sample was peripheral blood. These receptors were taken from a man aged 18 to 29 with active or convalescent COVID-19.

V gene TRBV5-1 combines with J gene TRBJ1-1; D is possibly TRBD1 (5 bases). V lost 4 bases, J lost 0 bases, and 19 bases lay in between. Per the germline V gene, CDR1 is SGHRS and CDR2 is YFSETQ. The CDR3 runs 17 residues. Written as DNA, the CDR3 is TGCGCCAGCAGCCCGTTGCAGGGCGGAATCATGAACACTGAAGCTTTCTTT. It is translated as CASSPLQGGIMNTEAFF.

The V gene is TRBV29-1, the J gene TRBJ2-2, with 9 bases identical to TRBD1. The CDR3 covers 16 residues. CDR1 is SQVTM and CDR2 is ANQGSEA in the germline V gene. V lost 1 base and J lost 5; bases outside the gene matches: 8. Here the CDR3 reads CSVEAPAGTGTGELFF. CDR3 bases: TGCAGCGTTGAAGCCCCGGCCGGGACAGGGACCGGGGAGCTGTTTTTT.

Written as DNA, the CDR3 is TGCGCCAGCAGCAGAGGACAGGGGGCAACTGGGGCCAACGTCCTGACTTTC. Its protein product is CASSRGQGATGANVLTF. The rearrangement links TRBV5-1 to TRBJ2-6, with 11 positions matching TRBD1. Germline CDR1 reads SGHRS; CDR2 reads YFSETQ. J was trimmed by 2 bases and V by 4 bases; bases with no gene match: 5. The CDR3 is made up of 17 amino acids.

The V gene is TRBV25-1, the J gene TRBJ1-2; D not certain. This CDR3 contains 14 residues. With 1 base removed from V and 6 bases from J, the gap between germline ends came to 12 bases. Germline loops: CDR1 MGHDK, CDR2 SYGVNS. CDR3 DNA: TGTGCCAGCAGTGAATTCAGCAGGAAGGATGGCTACACCTTC. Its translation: CASSEFSRKDGYTF.

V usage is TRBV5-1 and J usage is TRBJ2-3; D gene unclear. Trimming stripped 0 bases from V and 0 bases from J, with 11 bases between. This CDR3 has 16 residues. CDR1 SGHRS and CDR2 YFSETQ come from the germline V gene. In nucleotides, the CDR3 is TGCGCCAGCAGCTTGGTTCCGGTCTCTAGCACAGATACGCAGTATTTT. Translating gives CASSLVPVSSTDTQYF.

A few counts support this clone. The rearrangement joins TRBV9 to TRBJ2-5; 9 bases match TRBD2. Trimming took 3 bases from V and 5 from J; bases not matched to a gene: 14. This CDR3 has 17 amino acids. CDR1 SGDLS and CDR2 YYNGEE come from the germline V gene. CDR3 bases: TGTGCCAGCAGCGCCCGGGGACTAGCCTTAAACGAGGAGACCCAGTACTTC. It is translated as CASSARGLALNEETQYF. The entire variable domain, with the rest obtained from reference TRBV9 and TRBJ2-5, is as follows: DSGVTQTPKHLITATGQRVTLRCSPRSGDLSVYWYQQSLDQGLQFLIQYYNGEERAKGNILERFSAQQFPDLHSELNLSSLELGDSALYFCASSARGLALNEETQYFGPGTRLLVL.

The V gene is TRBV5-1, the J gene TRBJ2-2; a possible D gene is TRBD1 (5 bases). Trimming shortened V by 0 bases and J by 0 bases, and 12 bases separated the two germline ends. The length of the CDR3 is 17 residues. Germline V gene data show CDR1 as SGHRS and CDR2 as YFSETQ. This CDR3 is CASSLDSRDPNTGELFF. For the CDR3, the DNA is TGCGCCAGCAGCTTGGACTCCAGGGATCCGAACACCGGGGAGCTGTTTTTT. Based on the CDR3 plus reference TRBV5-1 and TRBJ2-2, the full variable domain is KAGVTQTPRYLIKTRGQQVTLSCSPISGHRSVSWYQQTPGQGLQFLFEYFSETQRNKGNFPGRFSGRQFSNSRSEMNVSTLELGDSALYLCASSLDSRDPNTGELFFGEGSRLTVL.

CDR3 sequence (DNA): TGCGCCAGCAGCCAAGTAAGGCTAGCTTCTGACGAGCAGTACTTC. Its translation is CASSQVRLASDEQYF. The chain combines TRBV4-1 with TRBJ2-7; D is perhaps TRBD2 (5 bases). The germline gives CDR1 MGHRA, CDR2 YSYEKL. CDR3 size: 15 residues. Trimming removed 1 base from V and 5 bases from J, with 15 bases in between.

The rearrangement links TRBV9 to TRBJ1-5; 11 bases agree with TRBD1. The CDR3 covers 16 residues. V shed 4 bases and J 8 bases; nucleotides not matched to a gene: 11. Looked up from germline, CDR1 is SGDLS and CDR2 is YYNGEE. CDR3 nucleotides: TGTGCCAGCAGCCCCTCGGGACAGGGGGAATATGAGCCCCAGCATTTT. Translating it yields CASSPSGQGEYEPQHF.

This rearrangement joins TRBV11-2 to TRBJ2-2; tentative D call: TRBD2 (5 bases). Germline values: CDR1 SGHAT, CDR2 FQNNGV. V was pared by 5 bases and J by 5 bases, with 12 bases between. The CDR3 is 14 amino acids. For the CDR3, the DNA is TGTGCCAGCAGCACGACACCGGGGACCGGGGAGCTGTTTTTT. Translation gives CASSTTPGTGELFF.

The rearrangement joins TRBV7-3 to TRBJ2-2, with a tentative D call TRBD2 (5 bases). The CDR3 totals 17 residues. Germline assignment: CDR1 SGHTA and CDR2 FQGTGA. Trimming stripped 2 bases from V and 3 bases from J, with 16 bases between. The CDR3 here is CASSLGWPRVDTGELFF. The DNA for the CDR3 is TGTGCCAGCAGCTTAGGTTGGCCGCGGGTGGACACCGGGGAGCTGTTTTTT. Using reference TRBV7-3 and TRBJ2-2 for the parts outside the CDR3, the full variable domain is GAGVSQTPSNKVTEKGKYVELRCDPISGHTALYWYRQSLGQGPEFLIYFQGTGAADDSGLPNDRFFAVRPEGSVSTLKIQRTERGDSAVYLCASSLGWPRVDTGELFFGEGSRLTVL.

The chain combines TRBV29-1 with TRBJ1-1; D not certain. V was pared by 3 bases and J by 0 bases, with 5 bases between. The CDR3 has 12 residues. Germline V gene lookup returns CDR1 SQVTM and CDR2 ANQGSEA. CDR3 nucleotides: TGCAGCGTTGAGAGGATGAACACTGAAGCTTTCTTT. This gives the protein CSVERMNTEAFF.